This T cell receptor beta chain was obtained from a study of T cells in Graves' hyperthyroidism and ophthalmopathy. Study-wide context: The authors collected peripheral blood at initial diagnosis, before any treatment.

This clonotype has at least ten counts. The antigen is not known. Lactation, pregnancy, other autoimmune disease or uncontrolled infection led to exclusion of patients. RNA transcripts gave rise to amplified TCR beta CDR3 regions. The study used the HTBI primer set for a first-round RT-PCR of the TCR CDR3. TCRdb ran MiXCR on the multiplex PCR reads and lists one entry per CDR3 protein. The sample lists hundreds of thousands of distinct CDR3 sequences; roughly 17% were seen once. Study-wide points: Separation of ophthalmopathy from stable hyperthyroidism was achieved by a 13 V-J model. Most clonotypes expanded in the thyroid (above 0.001) were also present in blood.

Input material: blood. This clonotype was obtained from a young woman with Graves' ophthalmopathy.

CDR3 sequence reads: CASSIGQANQPQHF. In nucleotides, the CDR3 is TGTGCCAGCAGTATAGGACAGGCAAATCAGCCCCAGCATTTT. The chain is built from TRBV28 and TRBJ1-5, with 7 bases matching TRBD1. After removal of 5 bases from V and 4 bases from J, the junction contained 5 bases not matched to a gene. Looked up from germline, CDR1 is MDHEN and CDR2 is SYDVKM. The CDR3 runs 14 residues.